This T cell receptor (beta chain) stems from a study of cytomegalovirus exposure and HLA in healthy donors (TCRdb year 2017). For the wider study: According to an earlier analysis of a few hundred of the donors, some 180 million T cells yielded 90 million to 130 million unique TCR beta sequences and around 280 Gb of sequence data. About 310 gigabases of sequencing data and approximately 85 million unique TCR sequences were included in an early release covering 500 to 750 HLA-typed donors. Of the roughly 400 genotyped donors, approximately 80% fell in the genetic ancestry cluster associated with self-reported Caucasian donors. The aim of the study was to test whether cataloging public T cell receptors could identify signatures of past pathogen exposure. The T cell repertoires of 666 subjects were profiled by immunosequencing and related to cytomegalovirus serostatus. Besides the first cohort of around 670 subjects, a separate validation cohort made up of about 120 different subjects was used. The study combined high-throughput TCR immunosequencing, statistical association of individual TCRs with disease status, and machine learning to predict cytomegalovirus infection status. To study patterns of TCR occurrence, a later analysis re-analyzed previously published TCR beta repertoires from 600 to 750 donors and added high-resolution HLA genotyping. The later analysis used no new phenotypic data to find candidate immune exposures, relying instead on TCR beta sequences and their occurrence across donors. To decide whether each TCR beta V gene segment behaved as functional or pseudogenic, an earlier analysis of some 600 of the donors relied on high-throughput TCR beta sequencing. Donor age, sex, ethnicity and CMV serostatus were compiled together with the repertoire data. Genome-wide SNP genotypes for about 65% of the 666 donors were used in a later genetic analysis, which treated that subset as a discovery cohort. Every discovery cohort repertoire had been produced on one sequencing platform. HLA typing covered class I and class II loci at four-digit resolution. Typing coverage differed by locus: A, B, C, DRB1 and DQB1 were typed in roughly 620-630 donors, DQA1 in approximately 520, DPA1 in some 610, and DPB1 in roughly 450. Roughly five DR-DQ haplotypes were treated as single units for association and clustering because of strong linkage in the cohort. On average, over 200,000 unique TCR beta nucleotide sequences were sequenced per donor among several hundred genotyped donors of the cohort, with roughly 18% of those sequences being non-productive. What the research found in general, with its limitations: A total of about 180 TCR beta chains were listed by the study as associated with cytomegalovirus. According to a later analysis, most CMV-associated TCR beta chains appeared to be HLA-restricted, and the HLA associations seemed to be driven largely by CMV exposure. When HLA alleles, especially DR and DQ, strongly co-occurred, TCR associations were difficult to assign to individual alleles. An association between a missense DCLRE1C variant and V-gene and J-gene trimming of TCR beta chains was found in a later genetic analysis and replicated in an independent cohort. The classifier was reported to diagnose cytomegalovirus status with high specificity and sensitivity in both the original cohort and the validation cohort. According to a later genetic analysis, donors in an Asian-associated ancestry cluster had fewer N-insertions in productive TCRs than the approximately 690-donor mean. The presence/absence analyses assumed that sequencing depth was roughly uniform across donors, and that assumption may not be true. Across donors, most TCR sequences were observed very rarely, whereas some public TCRs were present in many individuals. The 87-base-pair reads could not distinguish some IMGT-functional V segments, including TRBV6-2 and TRBV6-3, so those segments were excluded. A later analysis found that TCR association rates varied across HLA loci, with DRB1 alleles showing the most associated TCRs and HLA-C alleles the fewest. Because HLA typing was unavailable for some donors at each locus, only the typed subset was used in association tests. In an earlier analysis of some 500 of the donors, most TCR beta V segments were observed in productive rearrangements about 90% or about 30% of the time, broadly matching IMGT annotations. In vitro tests confirmed that a few of the cytomegalovirus-associated TCR beta chains recognize cytomegalovirus antigens. Correlated functional status among segregating V segments might reflect linkage disequilibrium, but an unknown experimental factor could not be ruled out. At a false discovery rate of 0.05, a later analysis linked 16,951 TCR beta sequences to specific HLA alleles. Because counts were too low, roughly 16 rarely observed V segments, including chromosome 9 orphons, were left out of the earlier analysis of 500 to 650 of the donors. For the cohort, immune exposure information was limited to CMV serostatus. In a later analysis, several top co-occurrence clusters were reported to appear linked to parvovirus B19, influenza, CMV and Epstein-Barr virus. In a later analysis, HLA-associated TCR beta chains showed more clonal expansion and lower generation probabilities than non-associated chains that were equally common. A further reported finding was that TCR beta sequences accurately predicted the HLA-A and HLA-B alleles for most subjects in the first cohort. The cohort was sequenced for TCR beta chains only, and without alpha or paired-chain data the features that could be detected were limited. A cluster of highly shared sequence variants was judged likely to be a technical artifact of the sequencing pipeline. According to the authors, the approach could potentially be generalized to other disease states and immunological phenotypes.

The germline V gene (reference sequence) yields SEHNR for CDR1 and FQNEAQ for CDR2. The cysteine opens and the phenylalanine closes a CDR3 of 15 amino acids. The CDR3 DNA has 45 bases and is translated from base 1. Receptor libraries were prepared by the immunoSEQ multiplex PCR assay. A mixture of 60 forward primers for TCR Vbeta segments and 13 reverse primers for TCR Jbeta segments was used in the multiplex PCR. The CDR3 region of rearranged TCR beta genes was amplified from genomic DNA by a multiplex PCR assay. Amplified TCR beta libraries were sequenced as 87-base-pair reads on the Illumina HiSeq System. The original pipeline was this. Across the 640 or so repertoires, a later analysis counted 80 million or so unique TCR beta chains, 8.5 million to 12 million of which were shared by at least two donors. Raw reads were error-corrected and collapsed into unique sequences by a nearest-neighbor algorithm in which closely related sequences were merged to remove PCR and sequencing errors. To assign V, D and J gene segments, CDR3 sequences were aligned to IMGT reference sequences. For a sequence to be retained, at least a six-nucleotide match to both a V gene segment and a J gene segment was required. Rearrangements were called productive when the CDR3 lacked stop codons and stayed in frame with V and J; all others were non-productive. CDR3 was defined by IMGT convention, running from the second conserved V-encoded cysteine to the conserved J-encoded phenylalanine. The earlier analysis of some 580 of the donors excluded any sequence lacking an unambiguous match to a single V gene segment. In an earlier analysis of 587 of the donors, V segments were called functional above 56.7% productive rearrangements and were called segregating when the between-donor standard deviation exceeded 5%. To diagnose cytomegalovirus status from the catalog of TCR beta chain sequences, a statistical classification framework was built. V and J gene assignment, in a later analysis, came from comparing TCR nucleotide sequences with IMGT/GENE-DB human TR gene sequences. In a later analysis, CDR3 sequences and most-parsimonious VDJ recombination scenarios were assigned using the TCRdist pipeline. A later analysis defined each TCR beta chain by its CDR3 amino acid sequence plus V-gene family, and excluded reads lacking a unique V-gene family. As a way to deal with suspected cross-contamination and a sequencing artifact, a later analysis dropped 450 to 600 nucleotide sequences that were highly shared and had low generation probability. A later analysis calculated a clonal expansion index for each public chain from normalized within-repertoire ranks of inferred template counts. A later analysis computed generation probabilities with a VDJ recombination model fitted to out-of-frame rearrangements, and checked the results against IGoR. Hypergeometric tests were used in a later analysis to score TCR-TCR, TCR-HLA and TCR-CMV co-occurrence, with a repertoire-size bias correction applied to the TCR pairs. In a later analysis, false discovery rates were estimated by permuting HLA or CMV assignments 20 times. A later analysis grouped co-occurring TCRs with DBSCAN, adding TCRdist sequence similarity when clustering within HLA-allele-positive subsets. Repertoires with fewer than 30,000 or more than 120,000 public chains were left out of co-occurrence clustering, as were five repertoires with anomalous nucleotide sharing. Drawn from immuneACCESS, this table holds only the in-frame rearrangements with V and J called that TCRdb kept. Clones are partly lost; checked studies trace under half to an unresolved V gene and leave the rest unexplained. The V and J calls and the clone size are those of that table, but D and trimming were determined from the DNA. Recorded for this sample are about 140,000 clones; roughly 80% of them occurred a single time. The ten most abundant clones make up around 1.5% of the sample.

This clone was detected a few times. The specificity of this receptor is unknown. The junction departs from the called germline gene at one end, perhaps through a read error. The cohort was made up of under 800 healthy bone marrow donors. Cohort members were all nominally healthy when sampled, although unrecorded immune exposures were likely present. The donor tested CMV seronegative, placing the donor among the roughly 350 seronegative members of the cohort. Every donor gave a peripheral blood sample, and the peripheral blood mononuclear cells from that sample were used for TCR beta sequencing. The Qiagen DNeasy Blood Extraction Kit was used to extract genomic DNA from the blood cell samples.

This clonotype was obtained from a female donor in good health and CMV-seronegative. The chain is made from TRBV7-9 and TRBJ1-2, and 10 junctional nucleotides match TRBD1. The sample comprised PBMCs. The nucleotides read TGTTCCAGCAGCTTAGGGACAGGGGCCAACTATGGCTACACCTTC. Its protein reads: CSSSLGTGANYGYTF.